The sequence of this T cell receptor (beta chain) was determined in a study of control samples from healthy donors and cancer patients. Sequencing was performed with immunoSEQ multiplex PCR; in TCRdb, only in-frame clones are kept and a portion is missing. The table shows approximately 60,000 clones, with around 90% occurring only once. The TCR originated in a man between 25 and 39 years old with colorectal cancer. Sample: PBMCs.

As DNA, the CDR3 is TGCGCCAGCAGTCAATCGGCAAAGAACACTGAAGCTTTCTTT. As protein: CASSQSAKNTEAFF. V usage is TRBV23-1 and J usage is TRBJ1-1; D not resolved. TRBV23-1 is reported as an ORF; its role is uncertain. The V end was cut by 0 bases, the J end by 1 base, with 6 bases between. The CDR3 extends over 14 amino acids.